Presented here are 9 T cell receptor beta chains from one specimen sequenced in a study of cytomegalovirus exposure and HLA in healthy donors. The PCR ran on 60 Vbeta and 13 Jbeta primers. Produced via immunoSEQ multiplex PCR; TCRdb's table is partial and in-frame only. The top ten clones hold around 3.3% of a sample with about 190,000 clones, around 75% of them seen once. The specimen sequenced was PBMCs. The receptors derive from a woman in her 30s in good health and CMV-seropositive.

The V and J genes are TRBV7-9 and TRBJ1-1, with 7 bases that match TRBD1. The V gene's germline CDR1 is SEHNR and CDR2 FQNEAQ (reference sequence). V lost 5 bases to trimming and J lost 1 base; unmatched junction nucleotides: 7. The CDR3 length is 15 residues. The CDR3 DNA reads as TGTGCCAGCAGCGCCAAACAGGGGTGGAACACTGAAGCTTTCTTT. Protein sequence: CASSAKQGWNTEAFF.

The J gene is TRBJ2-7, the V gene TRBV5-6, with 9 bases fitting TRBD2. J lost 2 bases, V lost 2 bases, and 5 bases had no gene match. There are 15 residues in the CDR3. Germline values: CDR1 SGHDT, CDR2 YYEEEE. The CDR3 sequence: CASSFRSGGTYEQYF. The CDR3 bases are TGTGCCAGCAGCTTTCGGAGCGGGGGGACCTACGAGCAGTACTTC.

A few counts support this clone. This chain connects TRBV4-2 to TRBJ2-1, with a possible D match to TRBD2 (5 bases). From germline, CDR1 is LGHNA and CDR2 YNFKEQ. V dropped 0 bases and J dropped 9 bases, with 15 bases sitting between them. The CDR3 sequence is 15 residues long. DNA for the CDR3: TGTGCCAGCAGCCAAGATGGGTCGCTCGCGGGTGAGCAGTTCTTC. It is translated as CASSQDGSLAGEQFF.

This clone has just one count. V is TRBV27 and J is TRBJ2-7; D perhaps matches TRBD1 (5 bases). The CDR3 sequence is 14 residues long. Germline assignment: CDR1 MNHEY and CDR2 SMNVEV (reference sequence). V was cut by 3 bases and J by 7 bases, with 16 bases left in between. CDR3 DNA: TGTGCCAGCAGTTTTGCAGGGAATTTCAATGAGCAGTACTTC. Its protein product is CASSFAGNFNEQYF.

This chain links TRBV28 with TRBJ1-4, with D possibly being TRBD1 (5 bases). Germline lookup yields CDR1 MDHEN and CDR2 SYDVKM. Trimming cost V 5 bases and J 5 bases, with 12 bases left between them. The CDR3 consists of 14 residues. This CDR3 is CASSPAGRNEKLFF. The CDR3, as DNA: TGTGCCAGCAGTCCCGCAGGGCGGAATGAAAAACTGTTTTTT.

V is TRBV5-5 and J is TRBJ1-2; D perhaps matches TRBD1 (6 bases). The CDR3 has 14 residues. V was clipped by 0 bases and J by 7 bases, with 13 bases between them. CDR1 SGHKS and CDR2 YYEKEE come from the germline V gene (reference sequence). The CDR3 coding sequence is TGTGCCAGCAGCTTGGCAGGGGCGCTGTTTGGCTACACCTTC. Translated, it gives CASSLAGALFGYTF.

The CDR3 is CASSSAGVGGSDTQYF. The CDR3 DNA follows: TGTGCCAGCAGCTCGGCGGGGGTGGGCGGGTCAGATACGCAGTATTTT. This chain links TRBV5-4 with TRBJ2-3, with TRBD2 matching over 7 bases. The CDR3 is 16 amino acids. The junction had 11 bases not matched to a gene; V was cut back by 3 bases and J by 4 bases. Germline V lookup: CDR1 SGHNT, CDR2 YYREEE (reference sequence). Looking up the rest from reference TRBV5-4 and TRBJ2-3 gives the full variable domain: ETGVTQSPTHLIKTRGQQVTLRCSSQSGHNTVSWYQQALGQGPQFIFQYYREEENGRGNFPPRFSGLQFPNYSSELNVNALELDDSALYLCASSSAGVGGSDTQYFGPGTRLTVL.

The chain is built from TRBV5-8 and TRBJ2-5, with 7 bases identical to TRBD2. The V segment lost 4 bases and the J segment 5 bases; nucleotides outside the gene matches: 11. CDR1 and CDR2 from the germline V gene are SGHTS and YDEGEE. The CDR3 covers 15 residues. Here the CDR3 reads CASSRQMTAGETQYF. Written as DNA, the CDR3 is TGTGCCAGCAGCCGCCAGATGACAGCGGGGGAGACCCAGTACTTC.

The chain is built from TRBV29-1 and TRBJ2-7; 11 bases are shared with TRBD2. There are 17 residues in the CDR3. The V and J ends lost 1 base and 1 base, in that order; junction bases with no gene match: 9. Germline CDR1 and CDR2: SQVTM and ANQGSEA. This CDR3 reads CSVEVWLAGGASYEQYF. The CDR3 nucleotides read TGCAGCGTTGAAGTTTGGCTAGCGGGAGGCGCTTCCTACGAGCAGTACTTC.